The 14 T cell receptor beta chains reported below all come from one sample, sequenced in a study of T cell responses to AZD1222 COVID-19 vaccine. Generated by immunoSEQ multiplex PCR, the TCRdb table keeps only in-frame clones and is missing some. There are approximately 120,000 clones in the sample; roughly 87% occur only once, and approximately 5% lies in the top ten. The sequenced sample was peripheral blood, obtained on day 0 of AZD1222 vaccination. The receptors originated from an adult in good health.

The chain recombines TRBV11-3 with TRBJ1-2; 11 nucleotides align to TRBD1. CDR3 length: 13 amino acids. The trim removed 4 bases at V and 6 bases at J, leaving 1 base unmatched. Germline V gene data show CDR1 as SGHNT and CDR2 as YENEEA. The CDR3 loop reads CASSWTGGDGYTF. The CDR3 DNA reads as TGTGCCAGCAGCTGGACAGGGGGCGATGGCTACACCTTC. Full variable domain (remainder filled in from reference TRBV11-3 and TRBJ1-2): EAGVVQSPRYKIIEKKQPVAFWCNPISGHNTLYWYLQNLGQGPELLIRYENEEAVDDSQLPKDRFSAERLKGVDSTLKIQPAELGDSAVYLCASSWTGGDGYTFGSGTRLTVV.

The V call is TRBV27, the J call TRBJ1-1; 7 bases line up with TRBD1. Germline V CDR1 and CDR2: MNHEY, SMNVEV (reference sequence). V shed 7 bases, J shed 0 bases, and the junction held 8 bases outside the gene matches. This CDR3 is built from 15 residues. CDR3 residues: CASNRRGGLNTEAFF. The DNA of the CDR3 is TGTGCCAGCAATAGACGAGGGGGCTTGAACACTGAAGCTTTCTTT.

The V and J genes are TRBV5-4 and TRBJ2-1; 8 nucleotides agree with TRBD1. The ends lost 4 bases at V and 9 bases at J; junction bases unmatched: 6. This CDR3 region has 13 residues. Germline CDR1 and CDR2: SGHNT and YYREEE (reference sequence). The CDR3 DNA follows: TGTGCCAGCAGCGAGGACAGGGTTGGTGAGCAGTTCTTC. Translated: CASSEDRVGEQFF.

The chain is built from TRBV11-2 and TRBJ2-1, with TRBD2 matching over 9 bases. This CDR3 has 16 residues. Germline CDR1 and CDR2: SGHAT and FQNNGV. The J segment lost 4 bases and the V segment lost 5 bases, leaving 9 bases of the junction unmatched. The CDR3 is CASSPLSTSGYNEQFF. CDR3 in DNA: TGTGCCAGCAGCCCTCTGTCGACTAGCGGATACAATGAGCAGTTCTTC.

The chain is built from TRBV2 and TRBJ1-5, with D unclear. V gave up 3 bases and J gave up 6 bases, with 9 bases separating them. The CDR3 is 13 amino acids. Germline values: CDR1 SNHLY, CDR2 FYNNEI. Written as DNA, the CDR3 is TGTGCCAGCAGTGACGAGGGCGCTCAGCCCCAGCATTTT. As protein: CASSDEGAQPQHF.

The chain uses TRBV25-1 and TRBJ2-5, with D possibly being TRBD2 (5 bases). The CDR3 has 15 residues. V lost 6 bases and J 5 bases, leaving 19 bases between the germline ends. Germline V gene sequence: CDR1 MGHDK, CDR2 SYGVNS. In nucleotides, the CDR3 is TGTGCCAGCAGCCCCCTCCACGCTCGAGGGGAGACCCAGTACTTC. Its translation: CASSPLHARGETQYF. The entire variable domain, with the rest obtained from reference TRBV25-1 and TRBJ2-5, is as follows: EADIYQTPRYLVIGTGKKITLECSQTMGHDKMYWYQQDPGMELHLIHYSYGVNSTEKGDLSSESTVSRIRTEHFPLTLESARPSHTSQYLCASSPLHARGETQYFGPGTRLLVL.

This sequence joins TRBV5-1 and TRBJ2-7, with 10 bases lining up with TRBD2. Germline V gives CDR1 SGHRS, CDR2 YFSETQ. The V and J ends lost 0 bases and 4 bases, in that order; junction bases with no gene match: 4. The CDR3 runs 15 residues. The CDR3 here is CASSLVSGGLYEQYF. Written as DNA, the CDR3 is TGCGCCAGCAGCTTGGTTAGCGGGGGGTTGTACGAGCAGTACTTC.

CDR3 in amino acids: CASSARGGARDTQYF. The DNA for the CDR3 is TGTGCCAGCAGTGCCCGCGGGGGAGCCAGGGATACGCAGTATTTT. The rearrangement links TRBV6-1 to TRBJ2-3; 7 bases are shared with TRBD2. V shed 4 bases, J shed 6 bases, and the junction held 10 bases outside the gene matches. This CDR3 spans 15 amino acids. Germline values: CDR1 MNHNS, CDR2 SASEGT.

With respect to this clone: The germline gene is not matched at one end of the junction; a read error may be the cause. The V call is TRBV19, the J call TRBJ1-5; weak D call: TRBD1 (5 bases). Per the germline V gene, CDR1 is LNHDA and CDR2 is SQIVND (reference sequence). There are 15 residues in the CDR3. This chain's CDR3 is CASSLDATRGQPQHF. CDR3 DNA: TGTGCCAGTAGTTTAGACGCTACAAGGGGTCAGCCCCAGCATTTT.

The V call is TRBV11-2, the J call TRBJ1-1, with 7 bases lining up with TRBD1. Germline CDR1 reads SGHAT; CDR2 reads FQNNGV. This CDR3 contains 15 residues. The V segment lost 0 bases and the J segment 4 bases; nucleotides outside the gene matches: 5. The CDR3 region has the DNA TGTGCCAGCAGCTTAGATGAGGGGGCGGGCACTGAAGCTTTCTTT. Residues: CASSLDEGAGTEAFF.

The gene calls are TRBV27 and TRBJ2-7, with TRBD1 matching 7 bases. J was trimmed by 2 bases and V by 6 bases; bases with no gene match: 7. This CDR3 region has 14 residues. The germline V gene encodes CDR1 MNHEY and CDR2 SMNVEV (reference sequence). The CDR3 reads CASSRTGIAYEQYF. Written as DNA, the CDR3 is TGTGCCAGCAGCAGGACAGGAATCGCCTACGAGCAGTACTTC.

This clone came up a few times. This chain joins TRBV7-2 and TRBJ1-6; D uncertain. The ends were cut back, 5 bases at V and 7 bases at J, with 9 bases in the middle. CDR1 is SGHTA and CDR2 is FQGNSA in the germline V gene. The CDR3 totals 13 residues. The CDR3 is CASSSFLNSPLHF. DNA for the CDR3: TGTGCCAGCAGCAGTTTTCTCAATTCACCCCTCCACTTT. The variable domain in full, with the rest retrieved from reference TRBV7-2 and TRBJ1-6, is GAGVSQSPSNKVTEKGKDVELRCDPISGHTALYWYRQSLGQGLEFLIYFQGNSAPDKSGLPSDRFSAERTGGSVSTLTIQRTQQEDSAVYLCASSSFLNSPLHFGNGTRLTVT.

The rearrangement links TRBV27 to TRBJ2-3; 12 nucleotides agree with TRBD2. Germline trimming cut 4 bases from V and 3 bases from J; bases unmatched to any gene: 11. CDR1 and CDR2 (germline): MNHEY, SMNVEV (reference sequence). This CDR3 is 18 amino acids long. The CDR3 here is CASSSWTSGTLGTDTQYF. CDR3 coding DNA: TGTGCCAGCAGTTCATGGACTAGCGGGACGTTAGGGACAGATACGCAGTATTTT.

J is TRBJ2-5 and V is TRBV6-2 or TRBV6-3, with D perhaps matching TRBD1 or TRBD2 (5 bases each). Per the germline V gene, CDR1 is MNHEY and CDR2 is SVGEGT. The CDR3 sequence is 17 residues long. With 0 bases removed from V and 0 bases from J, the gap between germline ends came to 14 bases. The CDR3: CASSYSGRVAYQETQYF. CDR3 DNA: TGTGCCAGCAGTTACTCGGGGCGGGTGGCGTACCAAGAGACCCAGTACTTC.